This record looks at one T cell receptor (beta chain) sequence and its context. By its share of the sample, this clonotype is large (0.1 to 1%). What this receptor recognizes is not known. No much larger clonotype is one base removed from it; base qualities were not supplied. The data were obtained in a study. Sequenced using an Illumina MiSeq. The raw public reads went through TCRdb reprocessing: fastp at Q25, MiXCR clone calling, in-frame beta chains kept. Rows merge per CDR3 protein into single entries with the most common DNA and genes. The sample records about 4,500 distinct CDR3 sequences, less than 9.5% of which are singletons. The ten largest clones add up to 8.7% of the sample. This TCR derives from a human donor with rheumatoid arthritis. Source material: CD4+ T cells from synovial fluid.

Here is the DNA: TGTGCCAGCTCACCAACGGCAGATGGCTACACCTTC. Translated, it gives CASSPTADGYTF. The chain uses TRBV18 and TRBJ1-2, with the D segment identity uncertain. Trimming removed 2 bases from V and 6 bases from J, leaving 7 bases between the germline ends. CDR1 KGHSH and CDR2 LQKENI were looked up in the germline V gene. The CDR3 sequence holds 12 residues, the cysteine and phenylalanine included. The DNA shown is the 36-base CDR3, in frame from base 1.